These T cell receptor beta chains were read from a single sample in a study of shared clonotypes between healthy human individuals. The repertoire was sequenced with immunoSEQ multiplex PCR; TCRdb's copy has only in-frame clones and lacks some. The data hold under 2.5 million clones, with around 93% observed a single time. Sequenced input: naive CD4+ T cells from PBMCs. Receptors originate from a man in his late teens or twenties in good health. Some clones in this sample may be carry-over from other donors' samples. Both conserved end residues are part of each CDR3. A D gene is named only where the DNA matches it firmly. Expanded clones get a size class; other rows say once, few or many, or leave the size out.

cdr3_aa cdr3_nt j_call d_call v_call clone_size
CASHKRTRGPQETQYF TGTGCAAGCCACAAGAGGACCCGGGGCCCTCAAGAGACCCAGTACTTC TRBJ2-5 NA TRBV12-2 NA
CASSLQGMTEAFF TGCGCCAGCAGCTTACAGGGGATGACTGAAGCTTTCTTT TRBJ1-1 TRBD1 TRBV5-1 once
CASSFLQGAQTGELFF TGTGCCAGCAGCTTCCTACAGGGGGCGCAAACCGGGGAGCTGTTTTTT TRBJ2-2 TRBD1 TRBV7-6 NA
CASSPSRNEQFF TGTGCCAGCAGCCCCTCGCGGAATGAGCAGTTCTTC TRBJ2-1 NA TRBV6-1 NA
CASSWAEQGNTEAFF TGTGCCAGCAGCTGGGCAGAGCAGGGGAACACTGAAGCTTTCTTT TRBJ1-1 NA TRBV25-1 NA
CASTNSPGGWETQYF TGTGCCAGTACCAACTCCCCAGGCGGCTGGGAGACCCAGTACTTC TRBJ2-5 NA TRBV19 NA
CASSLEQGVEQYF TGCGCCAGCAGCTTGGAACAGGGAGTCGAGCAGTACTTC TRBJ2-7 NA TRBV5-1 NA
CASSSWGTVLVDTQYF TGTGCCAGCAGCTCATGGGGGACAGTCTTAGTAGATACGCAGTATTTT TRBJ2-3 TRBD1 TRBV7-9 NA
CASGYRATNEKLFF TGTGCCAGCGGTTACAGGGCAACTAATGAAAAACTGTTTTTT TRBJ1-4 NA TRBV6-5 NA
CASSLGVETGHQETQYF TGCGCCAGCAGCTTGGGGGTCGAGACAGGACACCAAGAGACCCAGTACTTC TRBJ2-5 NA TRBV5-1 NA
CASSLQGIYTDTQYF TGTGCCAGCAGCTTACAGGGGATTTATACAGATACGCAGTATTTT TRBJ2-3 NA TRBV7-9 NA
CASSRLGTAEPQHF TGTGCCAGTAGCCGCTTAGGGACGGCGGAGCCCCAGCATTTT TRBJ1-5 NA TRBV19 NA
CASSLRLAGSTDTQYF TGTGCCAGCAGCTTGAGACTAGCGGGAAGCACAGATACGCAGTATTTT TRBJ2-3 TRBD2 TRBV5-4 NA
CASSLGAAGSHSPLHF TGTGCCAGCAGCTTAGGAGCAGCTGGGAGCCATTCACCCCTCCACTTT TRBJ1-6 NA TRBV7-9 NA
CASSVAGEGYTGELFF TGTGCCAGCAGCGTAGCGGGCGAGGGCTATACCGGGGAGCTGTTTTTT TRBJ2-2 NA TRBV9 NA
CASSEAGVPGELFF TGTGCCAGCAGTGAAGCTGGGGTTCCCGGGGAGCTGTTTTTT TRBJ2-2 NA TRBV2 NA
CSVEAYLNTGELFF TGCAGCGTTGAAGCCTACTTGAACACCGGGGAGCTGTTTTTT TRBJ2-2 NA TRBV29-1 NA
CASIRSGRPTDTQYF TGTGCCAGCATTAGAAGCGGGAGGCCCACAGATACGCAGTATTTT TRBJ2-3 TRBD2 TRBV28 NA
CASSPGQYSYEQYF TGTGCCAGCAGTCCGGGACAGTACTCCTACGAGCAGTACTTC TRBJ2-7 TRBD1 TRBV28 NA
CASSAGPQVYNEQFF TGTGCCAGCAGCGCTGGTCCTCAGGTTTACAATGAGCAGTTCTTC TRBJ2-1 NA TRBV9 NA
CASSPRPVGQGPGDTEAFF TGCGCCAGCAGCCCCCGCCCCGTCGGGCAGGGCCCAGGGGACACTGAAGCTTTCTTT TRBJ1-1 NA TRBV5-1 NA
CASSTMSYQPQHF TGTGCCAGCAGTACAATGTCCTATCAGCCCCAGCATTTT TRBJ1-5 NA TRBV27 NA
CASSYPQSRANVLTF TGTGCCAGCAGCTACCCACAAAGTCGGGCCAACGTCCTGACTTTC TRBJ2-6 NA TRBV7-8 NA
CASSLATGIYGYTF TGTGCCAGCAGCTTAGCGACAGGGATCTATGGCTACACCTTC TRBJ1-2 TRBD1 TRBV7-2 NA
CAISEYTGRNTEAFF TGTGCCATCAGTGAGTATACAGGGAGAAACACTGAAGCTTTCTTT TRBJ1-1 NA TRBV10-3 NA
CASKRKANTGELFF TGTGCCAGCAAACGGAAAGCGAACACCGGGGAGCTGTTTTTT TRBJ2-2 NA TRBV6-6 NA
CASRLGLAGGADTQYF TGCGCCAGCAGACTCGGACTAGCGGGAGGTGCGGATACGCAGTATTTT TRBJ2-3 TRBD2 TRBV5-1 NA
CAWSASRAGGYHSGDTQYF TGTGCCTGGAGTGCCAGCAGAGCGGGAGGATACCACTCAGGGGATACGCAGTATTTT TRBJ2-3 TRBD2 TRBV30 NA
CASSSGTGGEKLFF TGTGCCAGCAGTTCCGGGACAGGGGGTGAAAAACTGTTTTTT TRBJ1-4 TRBD1 TRBV28 NA
CARRGAGETQYF TGTGCCCGACGCGGGGCTGGAGAGACCCAGTACTTC TRBJ2-5 NA TRBV30 NA
CASSESGTGASF TGTGCCAGCAGTGAATCCGGGACAGGAGCTTCGTTC TRBJ2-7 TRBD1 TRBV6-1 NA
CASSLGASVSTDTQYF TGTGCCAGCAGCTTGGGGGCTAGCGTTAGCACAGATACGCAGTATTTT TRBJ2-3 NA TRBV7-9 NA
CASSLVAGGTREQFF TGTGCCAGCAGCTTGGTAGCGGGGGGGACTCGGGAGCAGTTCTTC TRBJ2-1 TRBD2 TRBV7-8 NA
CAIRQGAKETQYF TGTGCCATCAGGCAGGGGGCGAAGGAGACCCAGTACTTC TRBJ2-5 TRBD1 TRBV10-3 NA
CASAPGLAGGWNEQFF TGTGCCAGCGCCCCGGGACTAGCGGGAGGGTGGAATGAGCAGTTCTTC TRBJ2-1 TRBD2 TRBV5-4 NA
CASSKQGTRTEAFF TGTGCCAGTAGTAAACAGGGGACCCGAACTGAAGCTTTCTTT TRBJ1-1 TRBD1 TRBV19 NA
CASSPLIGEGLGDEQYF TGTGCCAGCAGTCCTTTAATTGGGGAGGGCCTCGGGGACGAGCAGTACTTC TRBJ2-7 TRBD2 TRBV28 once
CASSRGSEAFF TGTGCCAGCAGCCGAGGTAGTGAAGCTTTCTTT TRBJ1-1 NA TRBV7-9 few
CASSQPGLADHEQYF TGTGCCAGCAGCCAACCGGGACTAGCGGACCACGAGCAGTACTTC TRBJ2-7 TRBD2 TRBV5-6 NA
CASSPALAVNTGELFF TGTGCCAGCTCACCGGCTCTAGCGGTAAACACCGGGGAGCTGTTTTTT TRBJ2-2 TRBD2 TRBV18 NA
CASSQEAYGYTF TGTGCCAGCAGCCAAGAAGCCTATGGCTACACCTTC TRBJ1-2 NA TRBV4-2 NA
CASSLVRGNYGYTF TGTGCCAGCAGCTTGGTTAGGGGGAACTATGGCTACACCTTC TRBJ1-2 NA TRBV5-6 NA
CASSVDTGNYGYTF TGTGCCAGCAGTGTGGATACTGGCAACTATGGCTACACCTTC TRBJ1-2 NA TRBV6-4 NA
CASSARLAGVSYEQYF TGTGCCAGCAGTGCTAGACTAGCGGGAGTCTCCTACGAGCAGTACTTC TRBJ2-7 TRBD2 TRBV28 NA
CASSFNPRTSDSYEQYF TGTGCCAGCAGTTTCAACCCGCGGACTAGCGACTCCTACGAGCAGTACTTC TRBJ2-7 TRBD2 TRBV27 NA
CASSSRDRGFHEQYF TGCGCCAGCAGCTCCCGGGACAGGGGGTTCCACGAGCAGTACTTC TRBJ2-7 TRBD1 TRBV5-1 NA
CASSLDTGPTNYGYTF TGCGCCAGCAGCTTGGACACAGGGCCCACTAACTATGGCTACACCTTC TRBJ1-2 NA TRBV5-1 NA
CSVVGGENIQYF TGCAGCGTTGTGGGCGGAGAAAACATTCAGTACTTC TRBJ2-4 NA TRBV29-1 once